The present TCR beta chain was sequenced within a study of shared clonotypes between healthy human individuals. General study points: Generally, naive subsets (rather than memory subsets) showed larger estimated richness.

Sequenced by immunoSEQ multiplex PCR; TCRdb stores in-frame clones only, minus some. This sample has about 2 million clones, with about 95% found just once. Details on this clone: The target antigen is unknown.

The naive CD8 fraction comprised CD45RO-negative cells positively selected for CCR7 and excluded terminally differentiated effector memory CD45RA+ cells. All the donors were Caucasian adults who lived in Nashville, Tennessee. Sequencing was done on a sample of naive CD8+ T cells sorted from blood. This clonotype originated in a man aged 18 to 30 in good health.

The CDR3 loop reads CASTPTWEGDTEAFF. As DNA, the CDR3 is TGTGCCAGCACCCCGACATGGGAGGGGGACACTGAAGCTTTCTTT. The chain uses TRBV28 and TRBJ1-1; tentatively, D is TRBD1 (6 bases). The CDR3 extends over 15 amino acids. Germline loops: CDR1 MDHEN, CDR2 SYDVKM. Trimming stripped 7 bases from V and 3 bases from J, with 18 bases between.